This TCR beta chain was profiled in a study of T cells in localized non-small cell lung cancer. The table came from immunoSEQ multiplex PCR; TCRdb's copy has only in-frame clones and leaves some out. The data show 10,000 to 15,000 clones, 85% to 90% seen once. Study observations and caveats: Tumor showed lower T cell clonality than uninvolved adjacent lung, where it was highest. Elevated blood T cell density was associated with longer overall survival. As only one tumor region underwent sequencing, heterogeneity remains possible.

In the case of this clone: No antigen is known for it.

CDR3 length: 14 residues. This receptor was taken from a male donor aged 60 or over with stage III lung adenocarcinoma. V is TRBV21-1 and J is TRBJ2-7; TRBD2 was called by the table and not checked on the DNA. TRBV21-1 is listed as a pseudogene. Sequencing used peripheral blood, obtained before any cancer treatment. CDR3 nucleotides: TGTGCCAGCACCCTGTCTGGGTCTAGCAGCGAGCAGTACTTC. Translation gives CASTLSGSSSEQYF.